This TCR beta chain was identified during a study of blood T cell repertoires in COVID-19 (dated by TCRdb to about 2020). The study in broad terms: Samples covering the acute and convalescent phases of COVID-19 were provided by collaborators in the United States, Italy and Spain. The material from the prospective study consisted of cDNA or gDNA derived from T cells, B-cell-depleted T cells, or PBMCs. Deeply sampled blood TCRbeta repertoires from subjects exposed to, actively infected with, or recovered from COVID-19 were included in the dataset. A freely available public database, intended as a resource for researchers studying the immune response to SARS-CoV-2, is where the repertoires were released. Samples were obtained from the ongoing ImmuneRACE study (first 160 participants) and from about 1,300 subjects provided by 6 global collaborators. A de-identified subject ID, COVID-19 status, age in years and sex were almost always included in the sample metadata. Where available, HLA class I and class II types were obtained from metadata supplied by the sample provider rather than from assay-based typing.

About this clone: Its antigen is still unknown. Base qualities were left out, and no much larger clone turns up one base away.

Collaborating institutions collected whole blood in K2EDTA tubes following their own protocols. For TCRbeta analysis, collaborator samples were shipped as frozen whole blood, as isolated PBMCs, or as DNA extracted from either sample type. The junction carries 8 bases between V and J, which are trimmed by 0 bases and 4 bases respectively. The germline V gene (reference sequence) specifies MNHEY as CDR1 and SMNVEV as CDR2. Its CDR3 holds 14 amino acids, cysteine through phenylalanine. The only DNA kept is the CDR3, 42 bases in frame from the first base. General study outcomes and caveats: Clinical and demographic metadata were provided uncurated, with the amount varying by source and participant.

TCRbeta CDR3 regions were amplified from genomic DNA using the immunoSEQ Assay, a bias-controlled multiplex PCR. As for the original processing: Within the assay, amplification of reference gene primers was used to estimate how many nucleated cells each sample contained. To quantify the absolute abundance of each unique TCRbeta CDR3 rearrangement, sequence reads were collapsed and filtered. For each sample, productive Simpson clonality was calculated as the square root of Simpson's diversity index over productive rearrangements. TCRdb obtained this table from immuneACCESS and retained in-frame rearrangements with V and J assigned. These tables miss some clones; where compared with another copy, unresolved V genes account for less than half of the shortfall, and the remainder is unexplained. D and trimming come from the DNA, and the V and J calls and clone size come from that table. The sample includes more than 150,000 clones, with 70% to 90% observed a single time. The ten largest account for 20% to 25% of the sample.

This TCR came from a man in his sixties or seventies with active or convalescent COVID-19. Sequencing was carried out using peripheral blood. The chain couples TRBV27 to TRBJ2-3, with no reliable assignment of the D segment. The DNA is TGTGCCAGCAGTTTATCGAGTGTCGCAGATACGCAGTATTTT. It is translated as CASSLSSVADTQYF.